This T cell receptor (beta chain) was captured by sequencing in a study of shared clonotypes between healthy human individuals. About the study: Used for every donor were three CD4 naive, three CD4 memory, two CD8 naive and one CD8 memory plate.

Only Caucasian adults living in Nashville, Tennessee made up the donor group. Here immunoSEQ multiplex PCR was the method, and the copy in TCRdb shows in-frame clones only, minus some. This table holds hundreds of thousands of clones, about three quarters found once. V gave up 3 bases and J gave up 7 bases; unmatched junction bases: 5. Germline assignment: CDR1 SEHNR and CDR2 FQNEAQ (reference sequence). This CDR3 region has 15 residues. Remarks on this clone: Its matching antigen is unknown.

Study-level findings and limits: A small donor pool kept down the genetic and exposure-history diversity that was represented.

This rearrangement joins TRBV7-9 to TRBJ2-1; 11 bases are shared with TRBD1. The receptor was derived from a woman under 40 in good health. Material for sequencing was memory CD4+ T cells sorted from blood. Indicated subset: CD45RA-negative fraction. CDR3 in DNA: TGTGCCAGCAGCTTGGTAGGACAGGGGGCGAATGAGCAGTTCTTC. Protein sequence: CASSLVGQGANEQFF. The entire variable domain, with the rest obtained from reference TRBV7-9 and TRBJ2-1, is as follows: DTGVSQNPRHKITKRGQNVTFRCDPISEHNRLYWYRQTLGQGPEFLTYFQNEAQLEKSRLLSDRFSAERPKGSFSTLEIQRTEQGDSAMYLCASSLVGQGANEQFFGPGTRLTVL.